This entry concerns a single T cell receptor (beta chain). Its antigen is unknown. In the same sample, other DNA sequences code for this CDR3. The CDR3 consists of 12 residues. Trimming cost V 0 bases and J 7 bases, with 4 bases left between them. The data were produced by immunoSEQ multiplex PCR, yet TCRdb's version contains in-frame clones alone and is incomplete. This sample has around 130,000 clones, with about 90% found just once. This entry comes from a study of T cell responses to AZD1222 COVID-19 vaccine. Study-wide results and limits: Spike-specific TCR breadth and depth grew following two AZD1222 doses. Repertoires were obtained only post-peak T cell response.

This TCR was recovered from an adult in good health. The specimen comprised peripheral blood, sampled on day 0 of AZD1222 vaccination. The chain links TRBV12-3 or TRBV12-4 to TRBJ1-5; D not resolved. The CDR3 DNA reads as TGTGCCAGCAGTTTAGCAGGACAGCCCCAGCATTTT. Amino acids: CASSLAGQPQHF.